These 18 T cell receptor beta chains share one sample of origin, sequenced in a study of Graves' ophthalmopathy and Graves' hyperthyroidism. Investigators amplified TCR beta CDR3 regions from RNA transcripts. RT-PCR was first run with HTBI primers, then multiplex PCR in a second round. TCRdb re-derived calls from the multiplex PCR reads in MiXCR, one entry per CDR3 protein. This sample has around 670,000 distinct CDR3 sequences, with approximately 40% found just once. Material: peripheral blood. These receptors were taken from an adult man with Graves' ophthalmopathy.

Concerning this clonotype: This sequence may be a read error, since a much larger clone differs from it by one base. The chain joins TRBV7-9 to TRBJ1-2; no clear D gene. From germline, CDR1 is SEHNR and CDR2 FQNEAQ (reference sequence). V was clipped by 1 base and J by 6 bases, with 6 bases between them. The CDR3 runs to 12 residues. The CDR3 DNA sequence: TGTGCCAGCAGCTTAGTCCAGAATGGCTACACCTTC. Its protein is CASSLVQNGYTF.

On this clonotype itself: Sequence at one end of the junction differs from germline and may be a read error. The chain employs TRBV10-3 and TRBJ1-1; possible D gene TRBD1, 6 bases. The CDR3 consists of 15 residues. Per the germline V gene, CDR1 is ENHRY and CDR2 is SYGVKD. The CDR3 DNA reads TGTGCCAGCAGTACCGGCGACAGGTATAGCACTGAAGCTTTCTTT. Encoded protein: CASSTGDRYSTEAFF.

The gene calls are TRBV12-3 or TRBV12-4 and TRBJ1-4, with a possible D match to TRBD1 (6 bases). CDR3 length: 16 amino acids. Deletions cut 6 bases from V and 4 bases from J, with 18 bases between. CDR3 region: CASRGGQGRDNEKLFF. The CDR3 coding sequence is TGTGCCAGCAGAGGGGGGCAGGGTCGGGATAATGAAAAACTGTTTTTT.

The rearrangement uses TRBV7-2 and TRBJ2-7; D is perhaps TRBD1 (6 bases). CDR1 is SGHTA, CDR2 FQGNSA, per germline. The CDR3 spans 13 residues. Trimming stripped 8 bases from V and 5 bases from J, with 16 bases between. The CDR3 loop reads CASSPGDLDEQYF. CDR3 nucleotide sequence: TGTGCCAGCTCACCAGGGGACCTGGACGAGCAGTACTTC.

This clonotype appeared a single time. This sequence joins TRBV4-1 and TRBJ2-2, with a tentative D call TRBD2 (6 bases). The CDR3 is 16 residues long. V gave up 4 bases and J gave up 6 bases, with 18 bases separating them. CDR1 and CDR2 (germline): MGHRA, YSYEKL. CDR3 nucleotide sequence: TGCGCCAGCAGCCCGGGGACTGGGGCTTACGCCGGGGAGCTGTTTTTT. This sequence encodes CASSPGTGAYAGELFF.

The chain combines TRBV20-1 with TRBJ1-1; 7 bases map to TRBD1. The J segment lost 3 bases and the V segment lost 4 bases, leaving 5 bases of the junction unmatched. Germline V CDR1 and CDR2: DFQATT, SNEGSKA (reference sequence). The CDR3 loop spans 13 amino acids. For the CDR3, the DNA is TGCAGTGCTACTCCCGACAGGGACACTGAAGCTTTCTTT. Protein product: CSATPDRDTEAFF.

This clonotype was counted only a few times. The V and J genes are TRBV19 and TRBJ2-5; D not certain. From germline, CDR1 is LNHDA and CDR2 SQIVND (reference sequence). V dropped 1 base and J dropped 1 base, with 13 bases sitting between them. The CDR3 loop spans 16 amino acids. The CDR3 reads CASSIADPVPQETQYF. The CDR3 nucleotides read TGTGCCAGTAGTATAGCGGACCCAGTCCCCCAAGAGACCCAGTACTTC.

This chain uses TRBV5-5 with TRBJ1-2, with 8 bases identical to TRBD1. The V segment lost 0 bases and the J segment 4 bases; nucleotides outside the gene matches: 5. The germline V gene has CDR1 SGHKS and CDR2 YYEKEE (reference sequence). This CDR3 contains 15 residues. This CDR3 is CASSLGQGAGYGYTF. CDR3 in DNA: TGTGCCAGCAGCTTGGGGCAGGGGGCTGGCTATGGCTACACCTTC. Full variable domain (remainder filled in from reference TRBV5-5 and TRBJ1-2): DAGVTQSPTHLIKTRGQQVTLRCSPISGHKSVSWYQQVLGQGPQFIFQYYEKEERGRGNFPDRFSARQFPNYSSELNVNALLLGDSALYLCASSLGQGAGYGYTFGSGTRLTVV.

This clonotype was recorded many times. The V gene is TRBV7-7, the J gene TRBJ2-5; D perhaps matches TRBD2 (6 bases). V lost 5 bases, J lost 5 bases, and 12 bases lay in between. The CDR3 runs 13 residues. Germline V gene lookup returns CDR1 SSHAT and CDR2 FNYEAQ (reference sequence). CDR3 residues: CASSLGGWETQYF. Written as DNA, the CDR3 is TGTGCCAGCAGCCTGGGGGGTTGGGAGACCCAGTACTTC.

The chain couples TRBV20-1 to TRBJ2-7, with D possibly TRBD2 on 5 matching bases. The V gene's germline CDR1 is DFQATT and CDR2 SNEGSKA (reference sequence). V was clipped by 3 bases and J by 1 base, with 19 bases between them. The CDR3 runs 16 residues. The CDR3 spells CSASPPEGMVSYEQYF. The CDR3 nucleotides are TGCAGTGCTAGCCCTCCCGAGGGAATGGTTTCCTACGAGCAGTACTTC.

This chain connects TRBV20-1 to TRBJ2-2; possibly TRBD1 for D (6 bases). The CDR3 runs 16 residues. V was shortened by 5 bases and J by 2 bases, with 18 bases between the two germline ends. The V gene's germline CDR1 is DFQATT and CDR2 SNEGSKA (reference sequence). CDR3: CSAPTGHGTNTGELFF. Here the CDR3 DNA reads TGCAGTGCTCCTACAGGGCACGGAACTAACACCGGGGAGCTGTTTTTT.

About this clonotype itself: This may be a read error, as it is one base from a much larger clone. CDR3 bases: TGCGCCAGCAGCGCGCTCCCCGAGACAGGGAACGAGCAGTACTTC. The encoded protein is CASSALPETGNEQYF. The chain joins TRBV5-1 to TRBJ2-7; TRBD1 agrees at 7 bases. V shed 4 bases, J shed 5 bases, and the junction held 12 bases outside the gene matches. The length of the CDR3 is 15 residues. Germline CDR1 SGHRS, CDR2 YFSETQ.

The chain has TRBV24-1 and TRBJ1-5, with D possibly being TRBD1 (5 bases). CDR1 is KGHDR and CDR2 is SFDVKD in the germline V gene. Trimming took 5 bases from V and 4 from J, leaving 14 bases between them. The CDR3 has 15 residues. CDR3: CATSAPGTGNQPQHF. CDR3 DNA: TGTGCCACCAGTGCCCCCGGGACCGGTAATCAGCCCCAGCATTTT.

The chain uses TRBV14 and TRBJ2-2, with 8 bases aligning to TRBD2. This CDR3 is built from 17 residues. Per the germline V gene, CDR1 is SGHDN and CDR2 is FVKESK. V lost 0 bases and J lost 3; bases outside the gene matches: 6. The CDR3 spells CASSQDPTGGHTGELFF. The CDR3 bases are TGTGCCAGCAGCCAAGATCCGACGGGGGGGCACACCGGGGAGCTGTTTTTT.

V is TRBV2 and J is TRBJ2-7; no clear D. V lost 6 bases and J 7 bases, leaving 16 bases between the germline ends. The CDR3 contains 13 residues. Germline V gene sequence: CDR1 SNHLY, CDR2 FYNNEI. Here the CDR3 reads CASSQVSRAEQYF. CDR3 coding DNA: TGTGCCAGCAGCCAAGTCTCTCGAGCAGAGCAGTACTTC. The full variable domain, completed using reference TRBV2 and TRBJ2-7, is EPEVTQTPSHQVTQMGQEVILRCVPISNHLYFYWYRQILGQKVEFLVSFYNNEISEKSEIFDDQFSVERPDGSNFTLKIRSTKLEDSAMYFCASSQVSRAEQYFGPGTRLTVT.

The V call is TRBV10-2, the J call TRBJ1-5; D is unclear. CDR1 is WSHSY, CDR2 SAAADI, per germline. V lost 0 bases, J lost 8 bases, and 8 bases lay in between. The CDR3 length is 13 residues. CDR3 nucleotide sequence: TGCGCCAGCAGTGAGTCAGGGTCCGAGCCCCAGCATTTT. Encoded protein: CASSESGSEPQHF.

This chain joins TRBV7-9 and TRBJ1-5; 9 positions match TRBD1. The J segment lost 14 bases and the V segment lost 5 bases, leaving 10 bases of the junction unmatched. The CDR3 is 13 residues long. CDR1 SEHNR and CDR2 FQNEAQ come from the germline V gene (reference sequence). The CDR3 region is CASSPGQGRYEHF. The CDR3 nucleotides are TGTGCCAGCAGCCCGGGACAGGGCCGCTACGAGCATTTT.

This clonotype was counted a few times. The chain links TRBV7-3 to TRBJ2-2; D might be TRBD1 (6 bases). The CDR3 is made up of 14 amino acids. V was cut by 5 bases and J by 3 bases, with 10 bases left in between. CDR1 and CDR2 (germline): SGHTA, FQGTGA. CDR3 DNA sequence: TGTGCCAGCAGCCAGGGGCGGGACACCGGGGAGCTGTTTTTT. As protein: CASSQGRDTGELFF.